Listed here are 26 T cell receptor beta chains from one sample, sequenced in a study of cytomegalovirus exposure and HLA in healthy donors. The PCR contained 60 Vbeta and 13 Jbeta primers. TCRdb's table, derived via immunoSEQ multiplex PCR, lists solely in-frame clones and lacks some. The sample carries about 120,000 clones, 50% to 70% recorded once. Material for sequencing was PBMCs. Receptors were obtained from a woman aged 40 to 50 in good health and CMV-seropositive.

J is TRBJ2-5 and V is TRBV2; TRBD2 aligns across 7 bases. The length of the CDR3 is 13 residues. Germline V gives CDR1 SNHLY, CDR2 FYNNEI. V shed 2 bases, J shed 5 bases, and the junction held 2 bases outside the gene matches. The chain's CDR3 is CASSEFGGETQYF. The DNA for the CDR3 is TGTGCCAGCAGTGAATTCGGGGGGGAGACCCAGTACTTC.

The CDR3 DNA is TGTGCCAGTGGCTACAGTAACACTGAAGCTTTCTTT. This translates into CASGYSNTEAFF. The chain is built from TRBV19 and TRBJ1-1; D remains unclear. This CDR3 contains 12 residues. V lost 8 bases and J 2 bases, leaving 9 bases between the germline ends. The germline gives CDR1 LNHDA, CDR2 SQIVND (reference sequence).

The chain joins TRBV5-6 to TRBJ2-7; 7 nucleotides agree with TRBD2. Germline-derived CDR1 and CDR2 are SGHDT and YYEEEE. Trimming removed 0 bases from V and 2 bases from J; junction bases left unmatched: 2. The CDR3 has 14 residues. CDR3 sequence (DNA): TGTGCCAGCAGCTTGGGACTAGCCACCTACGAGCAGTACTTC. Amino acids: CASSLGLATYEQYF.

This clone was seen more than once but under ten times. Other DNA sequences in the sample encode the same CDR3. The rearrangement uses TRBV7-9 and TRBJ2-7; 11 bases are shared with TRBD1. The J segment lost 2 bases and the V segment lost 4 bases, leaving 1 base of the junction unmatched. Germline values: CDR1 SEHNR, CDR2 FQNEAQ (reference sequence). The CDR3 loop spans 14 amino acids. The CDR3 loop is CASSSGQGAYEQYF. In nucleotides, the CDR3 is TGTGCCAGCAGCTCGGGACAGGGGGCCTACGAGCAGTACTTC.

This clone was counted a single time. J is TRBJ1-2 and V is TRBV2; D is undetermined. Between the trimmed V and J ends, which lost 2 bases and 4 bases, there was a span of 17 bases. CDR1 SNHLY and CDR2 FYNNEI come from the germline V gene. The CDR3 consists of 16 residues. Here the CDR3 DNA reads TGTGCCAGCAGTGAATACTCCGGTGGTTACCTCTATGGCTACACCTTC. Translation gives CASSEYSGGYLYGYTF. The full variable domain, rest sourced from reference TRBV2 and TRBJ1-2, is EPEVTQTPSHQVTQMGQEVILRCVPISNHLYFYWYRQILGQKVEFLVSFYNNEISEKSEIFDDQFSVERPDGSNFTLKIRSTKLEDSAMYFCASSEYSGGYLYGYTFGSGTRLTVV.

This CDR3 is CASSQDQGWGYTF. In nucleotides, the CDR3 is TGCGCCAGCAGCCAAGACCAGGGTTGGGGCTACACCTTC. The V call is TRBV4-3, the J call TRBJ1-2, with a tentative D call TRBD1 (5 bases). The V end was cut by 0 bases, the J end by 8 bases, with 10 bases between. Germline V gene data show CDR1 as LGHNA and CDR2 as YSLEER. This CDR3 contains 13 residues.

This rearrangement joins TRBV28 to TRBJ2-7; TRBD1 matches 7 bases. Germline V gene sequence: CDR1 MDHEN, CDR2 SYDVKM. V gave up 6 bases and J gave up 4 bases; unmatched junction bases: 12. The CDR3 totals 15 residues. In DNA form, the CDR3 reads TGTGCCAGCAGCCCAGGGACAGCGAAGTGGTACGAGCAGTACTTC. This gives the protein CASSPGTAKWYEQYF. Looking up the rest from reference TRBV28 and TRBJ2-7 gives the full variable domain: DVKVTQSSRYLVKRTGEKVFLECVQDMDHENMFWYRQDPGLGLRLIYFSYDVKMKEKGDIPEGYSVSREKKERFSLILESASTNQTSMYLCASSPGTAKWYEQYFGPGTRLTVT.

The chain uses TRBV14 and TRBJ2-2; D gene ambiguous. The CDR3 is 14 amino acids. CDR1 and CDR2 from the germline V gene are SGHDN and FVKESK. With 4 bases removed from V and 1 base from J, the gap between germline ends came to 7 bases. DNA for the CDR3: TGTGCCAGCAGCCGCGAGCGGAACACCGGGGAGCTGTTTTTT. It yields the protein CASSRERNTGELFF.

This chain uses TRBV7-2 with TRBJ2-5; D remains unclear. This CDR3 comprises 13 residues. CDR1 is SGHTA and CDR2 is FQGNSA in the germline V gene. Trimming removed 3 bases from V and 5 bases from J, with 10 bases in between. CDR3 DNA: TGTGCCAGCAGCTTCGGGTCCGAGGAGACCCAGTACTTC. Protein product: CASSFGSEETQYF.

The sample holds a few counts of this clone. The rearrangement joins TRBV19 to TRBJ1-5; D is unclear. CDR3 size: 15 residues. V lost 5 bases, J lost 1 base, and 12 bases lay in between. Per the germline V gene, CDR1 is LNHDA and CDR2 is SQIVND (reference sequence). The CDR3 sequence is CASSLSLVSNQPQHF. DNA of the CDR3: TGTGCCAGTAGTCTTTCCCTAGTCAGCAATCAGCCCCAGCATTTT.

V usage is TRBV11-1 and J usage is TRBJ2-1; TRBD2 matches 7 bases. The V segment lost 5 bases and the J segment 12 bases; nucleotides outside the gene matches: 22. The CDR3 is made up of 17 amino acids. Germline loops: CDR1 SGHAT, CDR2 FQDESV (reference sequence). As DNA, the CDR3 is TGTGCCAGCAGCGGAAGAGATGGCGGGAGAGGGGATCGGTCGCAGTTCTTC. Its protein is CASSGRDGGRGDRSQFF.

This chain joins TRBV27 and TRBJ1-5; D is unclear. The V end lost 2 bases, the J end lost 5 bases, and 7 bases lay between the germline ends. The CDR3 covers 13 residues. Per the germline V gene, CDR1 is MNHEY and CDR2 is SMNVEV (reference sequence). The CDR3 reads CASSLMAHQPQHF. The CDR3 DNA sequence: TGTGCCAGCAGTTTAATGGCCCATCAGCCCCAGCATTTT.

V and J are TRBV7-8 and TRBJ1-3; no clear D gene. V was cut by 5 bases and J by 1 base, with 12 bases left in between. In germline, CDR1 is SGHVS, CDR2 FQNEAQ. This CDR3 is built from 15 residues. In DNA, the CDR3 is TGTGCCAGCAGCCCCTCTAGGTGGTCTGGAAACACCATATATTTT. Its translation is CASSPSRWSGNTIYF.

This CDR3 is CASSYSSTRSRSYTF. The DNA for the CDR3 is TGTGCCAGCAGTTACTCGTCAACACGGAGTCGGAGCTACACCTTC. The chain links TRBV6-5 to TRBJ1-2; no reliable D call. Looked up from germline, CDR1 is MNHEY and CDR2 is SVGAGI. V lost 0 bases and J 9 bases, leaving 17 bases between the germline ends. This CDR3 has 15 residues.

The chain is built from TRBV18 and TRBJ1-1, with 9 bases lining up with TRBD1. The CDR3 sequence is 17 residues long. The germline gives CDR1 KGHSH, CDR2 LQKENI. The V gene end was trimmed by 4 bases and the J gene end by 0 bases; junction bases not matched to a gene: 9. The DNA for the CDR3 is TGTGCCAGCTCACGAGGGACAGGGCCTAGATTGAACACTGAAGCTTTCTTT. Encoded protein: CASSRGTGPRLNTEAFF.

The gene calls are TRBV9 and TRBJ1-1; 8 bases fit TRBD1. The J segment lost 5 bases and the V segment lost 4 bases, leaving 13 bases of the junction unmatched. The CDR3 sequence is 16 residues long. CDR1 and CDR2 from the germline V gene are SGDLS and YYNGEE. CDR3 residues: CASSIQDRVVGTEAFF. The CDR3, as DNA: TGTGCCAGCAGCATTCAGGACAGGGTGGTGGGGACTGAAGCTTTCTTT. Based on the CDR3 plus reference TRBV9 and TRBJ1-1, the full variable domain is DSGVTQTPKHLITATGQRVTLRCSPRSGDLSVYWYQQSLDQGLQFLIQYYNGEERAKGNILERFSAQQFPDLHSELNLSSLELGDSALYFCASSIQDRVVGTEAFFGQGTRLTVV.

CDR3 amino acids: CASSHETSGNTGELFF. The CDR3 DNA reads TGCGCCAGCAGCCACGAGACTAGCGGGAACACCGGGGAGCTGTTTTTT. The chain has TRBV5-1 and TRBJ2-2, with 9 bases identical to TRBD2. V was pared by 4 bases and J by 1 base, with 5 bases of the junction left unmatched. This CDR3 has 16 amino acids. CDR1 is SGHRS, CDR2 YFSETQ, per germline.

The chain links TRBV6-1 to TRBJ2-7, with 7 positions matching TRBD2. Germline CDR1 is MNHNS and CDR2 is SASEGT. The CDR3 is made up of 14 amino acids. With 4 bases clipped from V and 6 bases from J, the junction kept 9 bases outside the gene matches. The CDR3: CASSVRGEVGEQYF. The CDR3 coding sequence is TGTGCCAGCAGTGTTCGGGGGGAGGTCGGCGAGCAGTACTTC.

The rearrangement joins TRBV19 to TRBJ2-1; 8 bases match TRBD2. V lost 5 bases, J lost 0 bases, and 6 bases stayed unmatched. The CDR3 consists of 16 residues. Per the germline V gene, CDR1 is LNHDA and CDR2 is SQIVND (reference sequence). The CDR3 bases are TGTGCCAGTAGTCGGGAGGGACCAGTCTCCTACAATGAGCAGTTCTTC. Amino acid sequence: CASSREGPVSYNEQFF.

The J gene is TRBJ1-5, the V gene TRBV19; 7 bases fit TRBD1. The trim removed 3 bases at V and 4 bases at J, leaving 3 bases unmatched. Germline-derived CDR1 and CDR2 are LNHDA and SQIVND (reference sequence). This CDR3 spans 14 amino acids. The CDR3 DNA sequence: TGTGCCAGTAGTATGGGGGACAGTAATCAGCCCCAGCATTTT. It is translated as CASSMGDSNQPQHF.

The CDR3 region is CASSPTSGNNEQFF. The CDR3 DNA reads TGTGCCAGCAGCCCAACTAGCGGGAATAATGAGCAGTTCTTC. The chain is built from TRBV7-2 and TRBJ2-1; 10 bases fit TRBD2. Per germline, CDR1 SGHTA and CDR2 FQGNSA. The CDR3 has 14 residues. V lost 5 bases, J lost 7 bases, and 5 bases stayed unmatched.

The J gene is TRBJ2-3, the V gene TRBV6-1; TRBD2 matches at 9 bases. CDR3 length: 15 amino acids. Looked up from germline, CDR1 is MNHNS and CDR2 is SASEGT. The junction had 6 bases not matched to a gene; V was cut back by 4 bases and J by 4 bases. The CDR3 region has the DNA TGTGCCAGCAGTGGGTTAGCGGGAGCGGCAGATACGCAGTATTTT. It encodes CASSGLAGAADTQYF.

The chain has TRBV9 and TRBJ1-2, with 8 bases matching TRBD1. The junction had 7 bases not matched to a gene; V was cut back by 5 bases and J by 7 bases. Germline values: CDR1 SGDLS, CDR2 YYNGEE. This CDR3 has 13 amino acids. The CDR3 reads CASRGQGLSGYTF. DNA for the CDR3: TGTGCCAGCAGAGGACAGGGCCTTTCTGGCTACACCTTC.

On this clone: A read error may produce the germline difference seen at one junction end. The chain couples TRBV7-9 to TRBJ2-1; 8 bases fit TRBD1. The CDR3 covers 13 residues. The germline CDR1 and CDR2 sequences are SEHNR and FQNEAQ (reference sequence). The CDR3 DNA reads TGTTCCAGCACAGGGGGAGCCTACAATGAGCAGTTCTTC. Protein: CSSTGGAYNEQFF.

The V call is TRBV30, the J call TRBJ1-1, with D hard to call. Germline values: CDR1 GTSNPN, CDR2 SVGIG (reference sequence). Trimming left V 5 bases short and J 4 bases short, with 14 bases between. The CDR3 extends over 13 amino acids. The CDR3, as DNA: TGTGCCTGGGGACTGGGTTTGGGCACTGAAGCTTTCTTT. As protein: CAWGLGLGTEAFF.

This chain connects TRBV6-1 to TRBJ2-1, with 10 bases fitting TRBD2. Germline loops: CDR1 MNHNS, CDR2 SASEGT. V dropped 6 bases and J dropped 4; count of bases not matched to a gene: 3. The length of the CDR3 is 14 residues. The CDR3 sequence: CASRLAGAYNEQFF. The CDR3 DNA sequence: TGTGCCAGCAGGCTAGCGGGAGCGTACAATGAGCAGTTCTTC.